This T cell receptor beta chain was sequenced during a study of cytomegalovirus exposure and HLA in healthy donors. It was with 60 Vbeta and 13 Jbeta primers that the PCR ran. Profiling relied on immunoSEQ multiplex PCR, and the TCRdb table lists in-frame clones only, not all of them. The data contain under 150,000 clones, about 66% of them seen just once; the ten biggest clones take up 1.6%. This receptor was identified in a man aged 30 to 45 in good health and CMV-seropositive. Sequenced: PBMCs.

This CDR3 is CASSLAGGTVGLGGYTF. CDR3 coding DNA: TGTGCCAGCAGCTTAGCAGGGGGCACCGTTGGTTTGGGTGGCTACACCTTC. This chain joins TRBV7-9 and TRBJ1-2; 7 bases align to TRBD1. The trim removed 0 bases at V and 7 bases at J, leaving 14 bases unmatched. Germline V lookup: CDR1 SEHNR, CDR2 FQNEAQ (reference sequence). This CDR3 spans 17 amino acids.